This T cell receptor beta chain is from a study of cytomegalovirus exposure and HLA in healthy donors. Amplification used 60 Vbeta primers and 13 Jbeta primers. Produced via immunoSEQ multiplex PCR; TCRdb's table is partial and in-frame only. Among some 140,000 clones listed, roughly 60% were seen once. A note on this clone: Its specificity is unknown.

Whole-study results and caveats: Upon later analysis, HLA-associated TCR beta chains proved more clonally expanded than other, equally common chains.

The CDR3 length is 14 residues. CDR1 and CDR2 from the germline V gene are SGDLS and YYNGEE. V lost 5 bases and J 7 bases, leaving 15 bases between the germline ends. The rearrangement joins TRBV9 to TRBJ1-4, with a weak D call TRBD1 (6 bases). The sequence was collected from a woman between 40 and 50 years old in good health and CMV-seronegative. Sequencing was done on a sample of PBMCs. CDR3 nucleotide sequence: TGTGCCAGCAGGCCGATGGGGGCTAGTGAAAAACTGTTTTTT. This translates into CASRPMGASEKLFF.